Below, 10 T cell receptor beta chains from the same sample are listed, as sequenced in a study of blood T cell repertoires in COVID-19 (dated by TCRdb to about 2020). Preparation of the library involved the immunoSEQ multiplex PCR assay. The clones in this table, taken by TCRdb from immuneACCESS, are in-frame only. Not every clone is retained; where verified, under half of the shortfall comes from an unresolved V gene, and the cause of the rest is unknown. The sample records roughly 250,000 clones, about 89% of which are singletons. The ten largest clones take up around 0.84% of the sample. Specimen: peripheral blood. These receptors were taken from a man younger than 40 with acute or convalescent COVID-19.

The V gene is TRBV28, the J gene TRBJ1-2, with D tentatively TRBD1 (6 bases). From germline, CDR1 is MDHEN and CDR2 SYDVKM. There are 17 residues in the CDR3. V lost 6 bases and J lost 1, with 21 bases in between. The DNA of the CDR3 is TGTGCCAGCAGCCTCCCCCCCCCGGCAGGGGTTAACTATGGCTACACCTTC. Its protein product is CASSLPPPAGVNYGYTF.

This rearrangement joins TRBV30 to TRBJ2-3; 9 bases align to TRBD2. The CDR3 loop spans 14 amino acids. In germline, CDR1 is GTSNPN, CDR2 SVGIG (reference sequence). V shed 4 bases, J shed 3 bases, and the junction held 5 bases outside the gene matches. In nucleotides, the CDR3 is TGTGCCTGGAAAATTAGCGGGAGTACAGATACGCAGTATTTT. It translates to CAWKISGSTDTQYF.

CDR3 sequence: CASSYSRTVPNSPLHF. DNA for the CDR3: TGTGCCAGCAGTTACTCAAGGACAGTTCCTAATTCACCCCTCCACTTT. The V call is TRBV6-5, the J call TRBJ1-6; TRBD1 might be the D (6 bases). The CDR3 is 16 amino acids. Trimming shortened V by 0 bases and J by 6 bases, and 12 bases separated the two germline ends. CDR1 is MNHEY, CDR2 SVGAGI, per germline.

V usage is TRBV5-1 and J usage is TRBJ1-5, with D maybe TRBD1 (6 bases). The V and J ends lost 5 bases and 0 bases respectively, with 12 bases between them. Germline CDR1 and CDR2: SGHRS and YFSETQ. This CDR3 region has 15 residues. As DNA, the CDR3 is TGCGCCAGCAGAGCAGGGGTTCTTAGCAATCAGCCCCAGCATTTT. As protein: CASRAGVLSNQPQHF. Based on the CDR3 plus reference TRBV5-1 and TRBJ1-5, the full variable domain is KAGVTQTPRYLIKTRGQQVTLSCSPISGHRSVSWYQQTPGQGLQFLFEYFSETQRNKGNFPGRFSGRQFSNSRSEMNVSTLELGDSALYLCASRAGVLSNQPQHFGDGTRLSIL.

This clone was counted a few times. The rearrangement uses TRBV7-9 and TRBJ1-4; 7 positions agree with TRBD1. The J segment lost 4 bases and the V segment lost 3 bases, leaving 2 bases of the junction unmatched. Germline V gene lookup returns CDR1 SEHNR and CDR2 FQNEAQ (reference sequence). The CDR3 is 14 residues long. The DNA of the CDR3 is TGTGCCAGCAGCTTGGGACAGAATAATGAAAAACTGTTTTTT. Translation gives CASSLGQNNEKLFF.

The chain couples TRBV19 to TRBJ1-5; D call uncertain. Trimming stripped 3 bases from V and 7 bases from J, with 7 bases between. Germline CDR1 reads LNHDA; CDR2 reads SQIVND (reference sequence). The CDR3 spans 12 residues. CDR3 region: CASSIGEQPQHF. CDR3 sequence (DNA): TGTGCCAGTAGTATTGGGGAGCAGCCCCAGCATTTT.

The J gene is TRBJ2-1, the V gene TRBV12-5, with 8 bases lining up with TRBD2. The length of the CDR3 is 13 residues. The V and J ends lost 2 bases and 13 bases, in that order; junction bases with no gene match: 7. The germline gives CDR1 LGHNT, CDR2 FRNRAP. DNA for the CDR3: TGTGCTAGTGGTTTGTCAGGGACTAGGGGACAGTTCTTC. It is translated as CASGLSGTRGQFF.

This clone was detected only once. The CDR3 bases are TGTGCCAGCAGCCCAAGACAGAGATCCTACAATGAGCAGTTCTTC. Translating it yields CASSPRQRSYNEQFF. The chain joins TRBV3-1 (or the pseudogene TRBV3-2) to TRBJ2-1, with D tentatively TRBD1 (5 bases). Trimming stripped 4 bases from V and 1 base from J, with 11 bases between. Germline V gene lookup returns CDR1 LGHDT and CDR2 YNNKEL (reference sequence). This CDR3 spans 15 amino acids.

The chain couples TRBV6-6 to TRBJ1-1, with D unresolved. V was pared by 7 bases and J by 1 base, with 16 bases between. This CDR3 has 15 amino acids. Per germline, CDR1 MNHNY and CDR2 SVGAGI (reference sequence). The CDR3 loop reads CASNQFRSENTEAFF. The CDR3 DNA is TGTGCCAGCAACCAGTTTCGAAGTGAGAACACTGAAGCTTTCTTT.

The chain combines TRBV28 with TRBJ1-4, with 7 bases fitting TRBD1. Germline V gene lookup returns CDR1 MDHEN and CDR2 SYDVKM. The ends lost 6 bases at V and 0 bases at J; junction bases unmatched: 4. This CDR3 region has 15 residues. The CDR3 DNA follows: TGTGCCAGCAGAACCGGGACAGCAACTAATGAAAAACTGTTTTTT. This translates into CASRTGTATNEKLFF.